This T cell receptor (beta chain) was recovered during a study of T cell clonotyping in hematopoietic cell transplantation. Whole-study findings and limits: After transplant, recipient diversity fell while pathologically expanded clonotypes grew through day 180.

Some clones are missing from TCRdb's copy, which holds only in-frame ones; the method was immunoSEQ multiplex PCR. The sample shows about 4,300 clones, roughly 94% of them seen only once. Notes on this clone: The antigen is undetermined.

CDR1 is MNHNS, CDR2 SASEGT, per germline. The CDR3 contains 16 residues. Trimming took 4 bases from V and 0 from J; bases not matched to a gene: 4. This TCR was sampled from a male patient between 65 and 85 years old who had an allogeneic stem cell transplant from an unrelated donor, so T cells may come from the graft donor. Some clones in this sample may be carry-over from other donors' samples. J is TRBJ2-4 and V is TRBV6-1; 9 nucleotides line up with TRBD1. The sample consisted of peripheral blood mononuclear cells, taken 30 days after allogeneic stem cell transplant. The CDR3: CASSARQGVAKNIQYF. Here the CDR3 DNA reads TGTGCCAGCAGTGCGAGACAGGGGGTAGCCAAAAACATTCAGTACTTC.